What follows is one T cell receptor beta chain and its context. Sequenced by immunoSEQ multiplex PCR; TCRdb stores in-frame clones only, minus some. The sample records over 85,000 clones, approximately 95% being singletons. These data belong to a study of control samples from healthy donors and cancer patients. CDR3 length equals 15 residues. The V segment lost 6 bases and the J segment 7 bases; nucleotides outside the gene matches: 4. Germline assignment: CDR1 MDHEN and CDR2 SYDVKM. The V and J genes are TRBV28 and TRBJ2-1; 15 nucleotides align to TRBD2. The sample was blood. This TCR came from a young woman in good health. The DNA of the CDR3 is TGTGCCAGCAGATCGGGACTAGCGGGGGGTAATGAGCAGTTCTTC. The encoded protein is CASRSGLAGGNEQFF.